This TCR beta chain was sequenced during a study of shared clonotypes between healthy human individuals. Looking at the study overall: In total, the donors were two women and a few men aged 18 to 49.

Assay used: immunoSEQ multiplex PCR; TCRdb lists only in-frame clones, some missing. The table records approximately 700,000 clones, 73% of them present only once. The germline CDR1 and CDR2 sequences are MDHEN and SYDVKM. There are 15 residues in the CDR3. V gave up 4 bases and J gave up 2 bases; unmatched junction bases: 7. Donors were healthy HIV-negative adults without recent acute infections or vaccinations. The study's findings and limits: Blood alone was sampled, and tissue repertoires likely differ.

As regards this clone: Its antigen is not known.

Sequenced: memory CD4+ T cells sorted from blood. Subset in this sample: CD45RA-negative fraction. This TCR derives from a woman under 40 in good health. V is TRBV28 and J is TRBJ2-5; TRBD1 matches at 7 bases. CDR3 protein: CASSSWDSSQETQYF. The CDR3 region has the DNA TGTGCCAGCAGTTCATGGGACAGTTCTCAAGAGACCCAGTACTTC.